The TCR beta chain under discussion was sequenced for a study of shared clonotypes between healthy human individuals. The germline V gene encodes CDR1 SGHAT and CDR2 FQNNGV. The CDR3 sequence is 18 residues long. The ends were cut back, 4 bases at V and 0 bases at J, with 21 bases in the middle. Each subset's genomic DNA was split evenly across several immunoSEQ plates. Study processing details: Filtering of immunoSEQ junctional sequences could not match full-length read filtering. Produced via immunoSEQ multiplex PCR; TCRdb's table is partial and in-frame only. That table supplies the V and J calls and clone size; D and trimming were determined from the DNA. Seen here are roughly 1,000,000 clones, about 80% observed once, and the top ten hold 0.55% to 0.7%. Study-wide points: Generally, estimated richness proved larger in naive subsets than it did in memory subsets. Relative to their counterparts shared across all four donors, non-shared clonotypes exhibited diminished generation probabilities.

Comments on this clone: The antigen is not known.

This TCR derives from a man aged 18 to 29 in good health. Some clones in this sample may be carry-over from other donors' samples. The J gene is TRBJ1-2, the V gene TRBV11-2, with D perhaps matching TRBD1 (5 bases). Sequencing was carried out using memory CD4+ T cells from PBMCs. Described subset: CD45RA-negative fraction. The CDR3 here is CASSSYRDPARANYGYTF. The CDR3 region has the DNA TGTGCCAGCAGCTCCTACCGGGACCCGGCCCGGGCTAACTATGGCTACACCTTC. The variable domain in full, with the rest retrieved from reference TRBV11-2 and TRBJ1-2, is EAGVAQSPRYKIIEKRQSVAFWCNPISGHATLYWYQQILGQGPKLLIQFQNNGVVDDSQLPKDRFSAERLKGVDSTLKIQPAKLEDSAVYLCASSSYRDPARANYGYTFGSGTRLTVV.